The 8 T cell receptor beta chains in this list originate from one sample, sequenced in a study of a mutant IDH1 vaccine in newly diagnosed glioma. Antigen specificity for these receptors is unknown. This table comes from immunoSEQ multiplex PCR, and its TCRdb copy is limited to in-frame clones, with some not included. The sample records roughly 50,000 clones, 82% being singletons. Time point denoted: week 5, during vaccination. Each dose delivered 300 ug of mutant IDH1 20-mer peptide subcutaneously with imiquimod. The source material was PBMCs, sampled from a glioma patient whose treatment included an IDH1 peptide vaccine. The source of these receptors is a woman under 30 with glioma. Some clones in this sample may be carry-over from other donors' samples.

The CDR3 bases are TGTGCCAGCAGCTTAGCAGGGGAGACCCAGTACTTC. This translates into CASSLAGETQYF. The chain joins TRBV7-9 to TRBJ2-5; D gene uncertain. Trimming stripped 0 bases from V and 5 bases from J, with 4 bases between. The CDR3 is made up of 12 amino acids. The germline V gene has CDR1 SEHNR and CDR2 FQNEAQ (reference sequence).

This clone was seen once. The CDR3 nucleotides read TGTGCCAGCAGTTACTCGAATAGCGGGAGGCATACGCAGTATTTT. Protein product: CASSYSNSGRHTQYF. This rearrangement joins TRBV6-5 to TRBJ2-3; 10 bases match TRBD2. Trimming at V came to 0 bases and at J to 7 bases, leaving 4 bases not matched to a gene. Germline values: CDR1 MNHEY, CDR2 SVGAGI. The CDR3 extends over 15 amino acids.

J is TRBJ2-1 and V is TRBV13, with 14 nucleotides matching TRBD2. Trimming took 5 bases from V and 9 from J; bases not matched to a gene: 18. The V gene's germline CDR1 is PRHDT and CDR2 FYEKMQ (reference sequence). The CDR3 runs to 19 residues. The CDR3 sequence: CASSTGTSGSSRSPTEQFF. In nucleotides, the CDR3 is TGTGCCAGCAGCACCGGGACTAGCGGGAGTTCCCGCTCTCCCACTGAGCAGTTCTTC.

The chain is built from TRBV30 and TRBJ1-3; D may be TRBD1 (5 bases). V dropped 0 bases and J dropped 4 bases, with 13 bases sitting between them. CDR1 GTSNPN and CDR2 SVGIG come from the germline V gene (reference sequence). The CDR3 is 15 residues long. The CDR3 coding sequence is TGTGCCTGGAGTGTAAAACAGGCGCAAGGAAACACCATATATTTT. It is translated as CAWSVKQAQGNTIYF.

V usage is TRBV9 and J usage is TRBJ1-2; TRBD1 agrees at 8 bases. Losses at the gene ends were 3 bases for V and 8 bases for J; bases not matched to a gene: 9. Germline V gene lookup returns CDR1 SGDLS and CDR2 YYNGEE. The CDR3 contains 14 residues. This chain's CDR3 is CASSEGDRGLGYTF. CDR3 nucleotides: TGTGCCAGCAGCGAGGGAGACAGGGGACTCGGCTACACCTTC.

The chain couples TRBV18 to TRBJ1-5; D unresolved. This CDR3 region has 15 residues. Germline CDR1 KGHSH, CDR2 LQKENI. V was pared by 2 bases and J by 0 bases, with 8 bases between. CDR3 sequence: CASSPEGFSNQPQHF. The CDR3 DNA reads as TGTGCCAGCTCACCAGAGGGATTTAGCAATCAGCCCCAGCATTTT.

The rearrangement uses TRBV19 and TRBJ1-5; TRBD1 aligns across 7 bases. The CDR3 contains 15 residues. V was pared by 3 bases and J by 6 bases, with 8 bases of the junction left unmatched. The germline V gene encodes CDR1 LNHDA and CDR2 SQIVND (reference sequence). CDR3 amino acids: CASSMGEGAGQPQHF. CDR3 DNA: TGTGCCAGTAGTATGGGCGAGGGGGCAGGTCAGCCCCAGCATTTT.

The chain employs TRBV11-2 and TRBJ1-2; a possible D gene is TRBD1 (5 bases). Trimming removed 7 bases from V and 6 bases from J, with 18 bases in between. The CDR3 is 14 residues long. The germline V gene encodes CDR1 SGHAT and CDR2 FQNNGV. CDR3 nucleotides: TGTGCCAGCAACCGGGACCCTCGGATGGATGGCTACACCTTC. Protein: CASNRDPRMDGYTF.